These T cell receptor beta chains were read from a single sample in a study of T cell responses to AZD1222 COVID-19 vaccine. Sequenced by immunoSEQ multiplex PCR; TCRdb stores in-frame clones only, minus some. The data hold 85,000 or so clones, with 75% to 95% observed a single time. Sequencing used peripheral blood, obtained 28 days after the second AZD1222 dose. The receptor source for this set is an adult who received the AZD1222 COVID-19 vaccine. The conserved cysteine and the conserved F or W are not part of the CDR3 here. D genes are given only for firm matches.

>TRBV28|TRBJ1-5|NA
ANQGTGNQPQH
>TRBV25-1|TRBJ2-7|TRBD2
ASSDLAGAYEQY
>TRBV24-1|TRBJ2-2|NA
ATSVTGRPLDTGELF
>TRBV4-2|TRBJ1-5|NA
ASSQLQGGNQPQH
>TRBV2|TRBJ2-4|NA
ASSPGEAENIQY
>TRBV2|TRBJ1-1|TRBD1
ARPGQGRPVNTEAF
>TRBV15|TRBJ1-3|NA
ATSRDHSIGNTIY
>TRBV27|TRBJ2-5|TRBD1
ASRKQGAQETQY
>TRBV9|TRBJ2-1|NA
ASSVAAGLEQF
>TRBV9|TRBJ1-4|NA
ASSPRTRLPTNEKLF
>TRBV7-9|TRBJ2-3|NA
ASSPGDALTDTQY
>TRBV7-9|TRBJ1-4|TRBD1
ASSLAGTELF
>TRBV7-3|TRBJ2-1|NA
ASSSGTEQF
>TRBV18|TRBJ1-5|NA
ASSPGDQPQH
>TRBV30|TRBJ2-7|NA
AWGEQGNYEQY
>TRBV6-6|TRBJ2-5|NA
ASSYSIRGVQETQY
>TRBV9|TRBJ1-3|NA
ASSRDAGSGNTIY
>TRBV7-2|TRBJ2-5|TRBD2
ASSPGVAGGRTQY
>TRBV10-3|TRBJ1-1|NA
AISEPQTGVAF
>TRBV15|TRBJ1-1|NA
ATSREGRGGGAF
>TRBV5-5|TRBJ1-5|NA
ASSLASGNQPQH
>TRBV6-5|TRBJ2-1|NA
ASSYTTGGTNEQF
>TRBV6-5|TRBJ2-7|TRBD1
ASSRTGGRYEQY
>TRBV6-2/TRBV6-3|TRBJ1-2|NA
ASSSARDFSYGYT
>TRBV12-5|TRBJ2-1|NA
ASGSPPRLGSYNEQF
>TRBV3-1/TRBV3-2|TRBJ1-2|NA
ASSQGGGNYGYT
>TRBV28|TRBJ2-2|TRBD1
ASSPGTENTGELF
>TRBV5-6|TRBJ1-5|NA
ASSKRQYSNQPQH
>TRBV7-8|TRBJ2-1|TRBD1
ASSKGQYNEQF
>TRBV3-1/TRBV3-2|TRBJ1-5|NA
ASSQEFQGAQPQH
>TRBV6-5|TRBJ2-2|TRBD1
ASSYIPGTGAGELF
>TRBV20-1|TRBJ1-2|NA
SGTNYGYT
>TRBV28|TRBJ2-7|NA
ASSLRGVSAADEQY
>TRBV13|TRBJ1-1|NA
ASSLKVNTEAF
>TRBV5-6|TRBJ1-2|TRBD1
ASREPGQGIGYT
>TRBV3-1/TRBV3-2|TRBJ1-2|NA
ASSQVELGNYGYT
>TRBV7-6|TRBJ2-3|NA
ASSSSSTDTQY
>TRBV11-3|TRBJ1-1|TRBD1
ASSLRYRGEAF
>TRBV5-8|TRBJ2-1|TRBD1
ASSNRGPEQF
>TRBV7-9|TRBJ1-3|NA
ASSLSSGNTIY
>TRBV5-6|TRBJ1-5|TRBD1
ASSFRQGVQPQH
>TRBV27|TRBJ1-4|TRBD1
ASSWGQGAEKLF
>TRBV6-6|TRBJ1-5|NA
ASSYGQGGQPQH
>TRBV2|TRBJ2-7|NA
ASMDVAYEQY
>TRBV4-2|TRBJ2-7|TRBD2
ASSRPGLETYEQY
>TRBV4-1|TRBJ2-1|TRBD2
ASSHKTSPLHNEQF
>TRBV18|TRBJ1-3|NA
ASSPRGDGNTIY
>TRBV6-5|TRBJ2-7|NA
ASSYVDTTYEQY
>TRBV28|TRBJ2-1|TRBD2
ASRPLAGGYNEQF
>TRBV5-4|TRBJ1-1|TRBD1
ASSPDRGTMNTEAF
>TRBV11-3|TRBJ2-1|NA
ASSSTGPRRNEQF
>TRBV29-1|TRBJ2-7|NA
SARGGPPYEQY
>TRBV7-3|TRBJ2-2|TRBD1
ASRQEGAGGELF
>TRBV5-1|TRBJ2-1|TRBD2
ASSLQAGGYNEQF
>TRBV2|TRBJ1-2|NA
ASRALRGRHYGYT